A single sample is the source of the 16 T cell receptor beta chains below, sequenced in a study of post-analysis software for immune sequencing data (dated by TCRdb to between 2014 and 2016). No antigen has been identified for these receptors. Preparation of the library involved PCR. Sequencing took place on an Illumina HiSeq 2500. To reduce PCR and sequencing biases, unique molecular identifiers were incorporated into the TCR beta cDNA libraries. TCRdb applied fastp at Q25 and MiXCR to the public reads, then kept only in-frame beta chains. Rows with a matching CDR3 protein are joined into one entry that keeps the most common DNA and genes. In this sample the table shows over 250,000 distinct CDR3 sequences, 36% of which occur a single time. 4% to 5.5% of the sample comes from the top ten. Findings and caveats that apply to the study as a whole: About 5 TRBV segments, including TRBV5-6, TRBV5-1 and TRBV20-1, were significantly more frequent in patients than controls.

Sample: blood. The receptors derive from a girl aged 10 to 17 with multiple sclerosis.

This clonotype was recorded at least ten times. V gene TRBV9 combines with J gene TRBJ2-1, with TRBD2 matching over 9 bases. V was clipped by 0 bases and J by 1 base; unmatched bases: 20. This CDR3 is built from 22 residues. CDR1 and CDR2 (germline): SGDLS, YYNGEE. In DNA, the CDR3 is TGTGCCAGCAGCGTAGGCCACCACTCGGGACTAGCAGCGATCCCTTCCTACAATGAGCAGTTCTTC. Amino acid sequence: CASSVGHHSGLAAIPSYNEQFF.

This clonotype was recorded many times. The rearrangement uses TRBV20-1 and TRBJ1-2; D perhaps matches TRBD1 (5 bases). CDR3 length: 13 amino acids. Trimming took 2 bases from V and 4 from J, leaving 11 bases between them. Germline assignment: CDR1 DFQATT and CDR2 SNEGSKA (reference sequence). The CDR3 DNA reads as TGCAGTGCTAGACAGGGCTTAAGCTATGGCTACACCTTC. Protein product: CSARQGLSYGYTF.

This chain joins TRBV27 and TRBJ1-6; 8 bases are shared with TRBD1. The germline V gene encodes CDR1 MNHEY and CDR2 SMNVEV (reference sequence). This CDR3 is built from 15 residues. V gave up 4 bases and J gave up 2 bases; unmatched junction bases: 1. CDR3 nucleotides: TGTGCCAGCAGTTCGACAGGGGCCTATAATTCACCCCTCCACTTT. It encodes CASSSTGAYNSPLHF.

This clonotype has at least ten counts. The J gene is TRBJ1-2, the V gene TRBV7-9; D possibly corresponds to TRBD1 (6 bases). Trimming cost V 5 bases and J 4 bases, with 14 bases left between them. Per germline, CDR1 SEHNR and CDR2 FQNEAQ (reference sequence). The CDR3 contains 14 residues. CDR3 loop: CASSQRQDSYGYTF. As DNA, the CDR3 is TGTGCCAGCAGCCAGAGACAGGATTCCTATGGCTACACCTTC.

Concerning this clonotype: This sequence may be a read error, since a much larger clone differs from it by one base. The rearrangement links TRBV6-6 to TRBJ2-1; 13 bases line up with TRBD2. CDR1 and CDR2 from the germline V gene are MNHNY and SVGAGI (reference sequence). The CDR3 runs to 16 residues. The CDR3 sequence: CASSYATSGGNNERFF. The DNA of the CDR3 is TGTGCCAGCAGTTACGCGACTAGCGGGGGGAACAATGAGCGGTTCTTC.

At least ten counts were recorded for this clonotype. This chain joins TRBV7-9 and TRBJ1-5; maybe TRBD1 (5 bases). CDR1 is SEHNR, CDR2 FQNEAQ, per germline (reference sequence). The CDR3 runs 17 residues. Trimming took 0 bases from V and 0 from J, leaving 12 bases between them. CDR3 loop: CASSLAKDTYSNQPQHF. Here the CDR3 DNA reads TGTGCCAGCAGCTTAGCGAAGGACACCTATAGCAATCAGCCCCAGCATTTT.

Note on this clonotype: This could be a read error, since a much larger clone is one nucleotide away. The genes are TRBV11-2 and TRBJ1-2, with D possibly TRBD1 on 6 matching bases. CDR1 and CDR2 from the germline V gene are SGHAT and FQNNGV. The CDR3 is made up of 13 amino acids. The CDR3 nucleotides read TGTGCCAGCAGCCCGGGACACGTCTATGGCCACACCTTC. Amino acid sequence: CASSPGHVYGHTF.

This clonotype has a count of ten or more. This chain uses TRBV4-1 with TRBJ2-1; D is unresolved. Germline CDR1 MGHRA, CDR2 YSYEKL. Trimming removed 1 base at V and 7 bases at J, with 5 bases between. The CDR3 extends over 12 amino acids. Written as DNA, the CDR3 is TGCGCCAGCAGCCAAGGGGTGAATGAGCAGTTCTTC. The encoded protein is CASSQGVNEQFF.

This clonotype occurred many times. The chain recombines TRBV20-1 with TRBJ2-3, with 8 bases that match TRBD1. J was trimmed by 3 bases and V by 0 bases; bases with no gene match: 8. CDR1 is DFQATT, CDR2 SNEGSKA, per germline (reference sequence). The CDR3 has 16 residues. CDR3: CSARDTGGFPTDTQYF. Written as DNA, the CDR3 is TGCAGTGCTAGAGATACAGGGGGATTTCCAACAGATACGCAGTATTTT.

In its sample, this clonotype was seen many times. The chain joins TRBV12-3 or TRBV12-4 to TRBJ2-5, with a weak D call TRBD2 (5 bases). The CDR3 has 14 amino acids. V gave up 6 bases and J gave up 5 bases, with 16 bases separating them. The DNA for the CDR3 is TGTGCCAGCAGAGGAGGACCCGAGGTCGAGACCCAGTACTTC. It yields the protein CASRGGPEVETQYF.

The V call is TRBV2, the J call TRBJ2-5; a possible D gene is TRBD1 (6 bases). The CDR3 is 13 residues long. Germline V lookup: CDR1 SNHLY, CDR2 FYNNEI. V dropped 8 bases and J dropped 4 bases, with 14 bases sitting between them. The CDR3: CASGSGDGETQYF. CDR3 DNA: TGTGCCAGCGGATCAGGGGATGGAGAGACCCAGTACTTC. Variable domain in full (rest from reference TRBV2 and TRBJ2-5): EPEVTQTPSHQVTQMGQEVILRCVPISNHLYFYWYRQILGQKVEFLVSFYNNEISEKSEIFDDQFSVERPDGSNFTLKIRSTKLEDSAMYFCASGSGDGETQYFGPGTRLLVL.

The rearrangement joins TRBV10-3 to TRBJ2-6; perhaps TRBD2 as D (6 bases). CDR1 is ENHRY, CDR2 SYGVKD, per germline. V dropped 11 bases and J dropped 0 bases, with 11 bases sitting between them. The CDR3 has 14 amino acids. CDR3 amino acids: CASGVPSGANVLTF. The DNA of the CDR3 is TGTGCCTCGGGGGTTCCCTCTGGGGCCAACGTCCTGACTTTC.

As DNA, the CDR3 is TGTGCCAGCAGCTTAACAGTCGGGGAGCTGTTTTTT. Residues: CASSLTVGELFF. This sequence joins TRBV13 and TRBJ2-2; D not certain. The V gene lost 2 bases and the J gene lost 7 bases, with 5 bases spanning the gap. This CDR3 region has 12 residues. Germline CDR1 PRHDT, CDR2 FYEKMQ (reference sequence).

V and J are TRBV20-1 and TRBJ2-5; 7 positions match TRBD2. Trimming at V came to 0 bases and at J to 2 bases, leaving 3 bases not matched to a gene. The CDR3 sequence is 14 residues long. Germline loops: CDR1 DFQATT, CDR2 SNEGSKA (reference sequence). The CDR3 region has the DNA TGCAGTGCTAGAGATTTACTAGCGCAAGAGACCCAGTACTTC. Translation gives CSARDLLAQETQYF.

Note on this clonotype: It may be a read error: a sequence one base away is much more abundant. The chain is built from TRBV29-1 and TRBJ2-3; TRBD2 matches at 8 bases. This CDR3 is built from 11 residues. V lost 6 bases to trimming and J lost 8 bases; unmatched junction nucleotides: 4. Germline CDR1 is SQVTM and CDR2 is ANQGSEA. CDR3 loop: CSVVAGSTQYF. The DNA for the CDR3 is TGCAGCGTCGTAGCGGGGAGTACGCAGTATTTT.

This sequence joins TRBV29-1 and TRBJ2-7, with D tentatively TRBD1 or TRBD2 (7 bases each). There are 13 residues in the CDR3. With 6 bases removed from V and 3 bases from J, the gap between germline ends came to 15 bases. Per germline, CDR1 SQVTM and CDR2 ANQGSEA. The CDR3 here is CSVGGGTDYEQYF. CDR3 coding DNA: TGCAGCGTGGGAGGGGGCACAGACTACGAGCAGTACTTC.